The clone carrying this T cell receptor beta chain was found a few times. Its antigen is still unknown. Some clones are missing from TCRdb's copy, which holds only in-frame ones; the method was immunoSEQ multiplex PCR. Of more than 12,000 clones listed, more than 75% are singletons. This CDR3 has 13 amino acids. The V end lost 3 bases, the J end lost 3 bases, and 6 bases lay between the germline ends. Germline lookup yields CDR1 ENHRY and CDR2 SYGVKD. The entry originates in a study of OX40 agonist ivuxolimab in advanced cancers. On the study more broadly: Every 2 weeks, patients got intravenous ivuxolimab at one of six dose levels (0.01-10 mg/kg). Overall study findings and caveats: On average, CD8+ T cells had more expanded clones than CD4+.

V is TRBV10-3 and J is TRBJ1-5; D unclear. Material: CD4+ or CD8+ T cells sorted from blood, obtained in a trial of the OX40 agonist ivuxolimab. This TCR derives from an adult with an advanced solid tumor such as melanoma, head and neck, liver or kidney cancer. CDR3 nucleotides: TGTGCCATCAGTGAAGGTTACAATCAGCCCCAGCATTTT. This encodes CAISEGYNQPQHF.